This TCR beta chain was profiled in a study of control samples from healthy donors and cancer patients. Per the germline V gene, CDR1 is LGHDT and CDR2 is YNNKEL (reference sequence). The CDR3 has 15 residues. Unmatched junction bases numbered 7, after V lost 0 bases and J lost 8 bases. Only in-frame clones appear in the TCRdb table, and some are missing; sequencing was by immunoSEQ multiplex PCR. The sample includes some 140,000 clones, more than 85% seen only once; the top ten take just over 8.5%. The receptor's source is a woman aged 25 to 39 in good health. The V call is TRBV3-1 (or the pseudogene TRBV3-2), the J call TRBJ2-1; 7 positions match TRBD2. The sequenced material came from blood. The CDR3 nucleotides read TGTGCCAGCAGCCAAGATGGTAGCGGGCTTCATGAGCAGTTCTTC. Amino acids: CASSQDGSGLHEQFF.